A selection of T cell receptor beta chains follows, all from one sample in a study of response to subunit inactivated influenza vaccine. A single record per CDR3 protein comes from TCRdb applying MiXCR to the RT-PCR reads. The repertoire holds some 190,000 distinct CDR3 sequences, approximately 15% seen once, with 26% in the top ten. The material sequenced was CD8+ T cells sorted from PBMCs, taken about 5 days after vaccination. Receptors originate from a man in his fifties or sixties who received an inactivated influenza vaccine. The CDR3 runs from the conserved cysteine through the conserved F or W. Fields, in order: CDR3 protein, CDR3 DNA, J gene, clone size, V gene, D gene. D genes are given only for firm matches. Not all rows give a size; the values are once, few, many and, for expanded clones, a class.

CRTGGWDTIYEQYF TGCAGAACCGGGGGCTGGGACACGATCTACGAGCAGTACTTC TRBJ2-7 many TRBV20-1 .
CASSLRADLSTDTQYF TGTGCCAGCAGCTTACGGGCGGACCTCTCCACAGATACGCAGTATTTT TRBJ2-3 . TRBV7-6 .
CASSQDRGQGYEQYF TGCGCCAGCAGCCAAGATAGGGGACAAGGCTACGAGCAGTACTTC TRBJ2-7 . TRBV4-3 .
CASSMGQGKDSPLHF TGTGCCAGCAGCATGGGTCAGGGGAAGGATTCACCCCTCCACTTT TRBJ1-6 . TRBV7-9 .
CATSTRGRETQYF TGTGCCACCAGCACTAGGGGTCGGGAGACCCAGTACTTC TRBJ2-5 few TRBV15 .
CASSQRGLAGRRPQETQYF TGTGCCAGCAGCCAACGAGGACTAGCGGGGCGGCGACCTCAAGAGACCCAGTACTTC TRBJ2-5 . TRBV3-1 TRBD2
CASRDRGHQETQYF TGTGCCAGCAGGGACAGGGGGCACCAAGAGACCCAGTACTTC TRBJ2-5 many TRBV5-8 TRBD1
CASSYPTGALAGGRAYEQYF TGTGCCAGCAGCTATCCGACAGGGGCTCTAGCGGGAGGTAGGGCCTACGAGCAGTACTTC TRBJ2-7 many TRBV7-8 TRBD2
CASSQDLGTYNEQFF TGCGCCAGCAGCCAAGATTTGGGGACTTACAATGAGCAGTTCTTC TRBJ2-1 . TRBV4-3 .
CASSQTFGQGNYEQYF TGCGCCAGCAGCCAAACCTTCGGACAGGGAAACTACGAGCAGTACTTC TRBJ2-7 . TRBV4-3 TRBD1
CASSQGTMDRGNHEQYF TGCGCCAGCAGCCAAGGGACTATGGACAGGGGTAACCACGAGCAGTACTTC TRBJ2-7 few TRBV4-3 TRBD1
CASSQDKSGHEQYF TGCGCCAGCAGCCAAGATAAAAGCGGCCACGAGCAGTACTTC TRBJ2-7 . TRBV4-3 .
CASSLSSRTYEQYF TGTGCCAGCAGCTTATCCTCCAGAACCTACGAGCAGTACTTC TRBJ2-7 few TRBV7-2 .
CASSLTGREQFF TGTGCCAGCAGCTTGACTGGCCGTGAGCAGTTCTTC TRBJ2-1 few TRBV11-2 .
CASSLFRTYEQYF TGTGCCAGCAGCTTATTTAGGACCTACGAGCAGTACTTC TRBJ2-7 few TRBV7-2 .
CASSFGTNLAKNIQYF TGTGCCAGCAGCTTTGGGACCAATCTAGCCAAAAACATTCAGTACTTC TRBJ2-4 few TRBV7-9 .
CASSLEKGTGATNYGYTF TGTGCCAGCAGCTTAGAAAAGGGGACAGGGGCAACTAACTATGGCTACACCTTC TRBJ1-2 . TRBV11-1 TRBD1
CSARDPRDRGYEQYF TGCAGTGCTAGAGATCCCCGGGACAGGGGGTACGAGCAGTACTTC TRBJ2-7 . TRBV20-1 TRBD1
CASSQDGQGTYEQYF TGCGCCAGCAGCCAAGACGGACAGGGAACCTACGAGCAGTACTTC TRBJ2-7 . TRBV4-3 TRBD1
CASSDGTTYNEQFF TGTGCCAGCAGCGACGGGACTACCTACAATGAGCAGTTCTTC TRBJ2-1 . TRBV9 TRBD2
CASSFSGGFYNEQFF TGTGCCAGCAGTTTTTCGGGGGGATTTTACAATGAGCAGTTCTTC TRBJ2-1 few TRBV27 TRBD2
CASSPIIGSVNEQFF TGCGCCAGCAGCCCGATTATCGGGAGTGTCAATGAGCAGTTCTTC TRBJ2-1 few TRBV4-3 .
CAWSPGRRSEQYF TGTGCCTGGAGCCCCGGGAGGAGATCCGAGCAGTACTTC TRBJ2-7 . TRBV30 TRBD2
CATSVNKLGSSYNEQFF TGTGCCACCAGTGTCAACAAACTGGGAAGCTCCTACAATGAGCAGTTCTTC TRBJ2-1 . TRBV24-1 .
CASSQDETLSSEAFF TGCGCCAGCAGCCAAGATGAGACTCTTTCCTCTGAAGCTTTCTTT TRBJ1-1 . TRBV4-3 .
CASSPLSGQGAYYGYTF TGTGCCAGCTCACCCCTGTCGGGACAGGGGGCGTACTATGGCTACACCTTC TRBJ1-2 once TRBV18 TRBD1
CASRRQSGNTIYF TGTGCCAGCAGGCGACAGTCTGGAAACACCATATATTTT TRBJ1-3 few TRBV7-6 .
CSVGTSGVARETQYF TGCAGCGTGGGGACTAGCGGGGTGGCGCGGGAGACCCAGTACTTC TRBJ2-5 . TRBV29-1 TRBD2